Presented here are 5 T cell receptor beta chains from one specimen sequenced in a study of OX40 agonist ivuxolimab in advanced cancers. Generated by immunoSEQ multiplex PCR, the TCRdb table keeps only in-frame clones and is missing some. Among about 100,000 clones listed, approximately 94% were seen once. The starting material was CD4+ or CD8+ T cells sorted from blood, obtained in a trial of the OX40 agonist ivuxolimab. The receptor set was obtained from an adult with an advanced solid tumor such as melanoma, head and neck, liver or kidney cancer.

The chain links TRBV6-4 to TRBJ2-7; D gene ambiguous. Trimming took 6 bases from V and 4 from J, leaving 7 bases between them. The CDR3 is 11 amino acids. Germline CDR1 is MRHNA and CDR2 is SNTAGT. The CDR3 reads CASRALYEQYF. The CDR3 DNA is TGTGCCAGCAGGGCCCTTTACGAGCAGTACTTC.

The chain is built from TRBV27 and TRBJ2-7; TRBD2 is a possible D gene (6 bases). V was cut by 5 bases and J by 4 bases, with 18 bases left in between. Germline V lookup: CDR1 MNHEY, CDR2 SMNVEV (reference sequence). The CDR3 has 15 amino acids. The CDR3 loop is CASSVRERYPYEQYF. The DNA of the CDR3 is TGTGCCAGCAGTGTCCGGGAGAGGTACCCTTACGAGCAGTACTTC.

The chain uses TRBV11-2 and TRBJ1-2; the match to TRBD1 covers 7 bases. The CDR3 spans 14 residues. CDR1 is SGHAT, CDR2 FQNNGV, per germline. J was trimmed by 4 bases and V by 4 bases; bases with no gene match: 6. The CDR3 DNA sequence: TGTGCCAGCAGCTCGAGCTCAGGGGGCTATGGCTACACCTTC. Its protein is CASSSSSGGYGYTF.

The genes are TRBV7-3 and TRBJ2-7; D not resolved. Germline V CDR1 and CDR2: SGHTA, FQGTGA. This CDR3 contains 14 residues. Trimming took off 2 bases at V and 1 base at J, with 9 bases between the two ends. Written as DNA, the CDR3 is TGTGCCAGCAGCTTAGCGCGGAATTCCTACGAGCAGTACTTC. The encoded protein is CASSLARNSYEQYF.

V is TRBV4-1 and J is TRBJ1-1, with no clear D. CDR3 size: 18 residues. Germline V gene lookup returns CDR1 MGHRA and CDR2 YSYEKL. The ends were cut back, 0 bases at V and 6 bases at J, with 23 bases in the middle. The CDR3 DNA reads TGCGCCAGCAGCCAAGATGTGGGCGCCCGCACAGCGAGGTCTGAAGCTTTCTTT. Encoded protein: CASSQDVGARTARSEAFF.